Listed below are T cell receptor beta chains from one sample, sequenced in a study of T-cell reconstitution after alpha-beta-depleted transplantation in children. TCRdb reanalysed the PCR reads using MiXCR and keeps one entry per CDR3 protein. Among around 380,000 distinct CDR3 sequences listed, 11% were seen once. Sequenced here: PBMCs from the stem cell graft donor, sampled from the stem cell graft. The receptors here all came from a human donor who donated a stem cell graft to a child with acute myeloid leukemia. Both conserved end residues are part of each CDR3. Fields, in order: clone size, V gene, J gene, CDR3 protein. Some rows mark clone size as missing; the rest say once, few, many or name a class of expanded clone.

>.|TRBV4-1|TRBJ1-1
CASSRTPGEQTVTEAFF
>.|TRBV6-2/TRBV6-3|TRBJ1-1
CASRVFEGGTEAFF
>few|TRBV12-5|TRBJ2-3
CASGFQTTDTQYF
>.|TRBV19|TRBJ2-1
CASSNPGSSYNEQFF
>.|TRBV7-3|TRBJ2-5
CASSLTGASPGETQYF
>many|TRBV7-9|TRBJ1-5
CASSLGGIGPQHF
>.|TRBV6-1|TRBJ1-3
CASHRGPGNTIYF
>few|TRBV20-1|TRBJ1-5
CSAATWQGDAQPQHF
>many|TRBV5-1|TRBJ2-1
CASSLAGGTHNEQFF
>once|TRBV20-1|TRBJ1-3
CSASHTGSGNTIYF
>.|TRBV29-1|TRBJ1-1
CSVEGAGGLGTEAFF
>.|TRBV6-1|TRBJ1-5
CASSPPGTGNQPQHF
>.|TRBV12-3/TRBV12-4|TRBJ2-1
CASSLSVGLGTVYEQFF
>few|TRBV20-1|TRBJ2-3
CSAAVPGLSTDTQYF
>many|TRBV7-6|TRBJ2-7
CASSSIPPLAGAYEQYF
>.|TRBV7-9|TRBJ2-3
CASSLATGGRDTQYF
>.|TRBV6-1|TRBJ1-1
CASTLGGGDTEAFF
>few|TRBV15|TRBJ2-2
CATSLNRNTGELFF
>many|TRBV20-1|TRBJ2-5
CSAPGTTFQETQYF
>few|TRBV7-2|TRBJ2-5
CASSLVGQTQETQYF
>few|TRBV6-1|TRBJ2-3
CASWRTDTQYF
>many|TRBV7-3|TRBJ2-7
CASSLKDGSPYEQYF
>.|TRBV7-6|TRBJ2-2
CASSLGSSGGARTGELFF
>few|TRBV4-1|TRBJ2-1
CASSQGLSPYNEQFF
>.|TRBV15|TRBJ2-1
CATSRDRGEQFF
>few|TRBV20-1|TRBJ2-7
CSATSSRGSSYEQYF
>.|TRBV7-9|TRBJ2-1
CASSFFRGLAGVNEQFF
>.|TRBV7-6|TRBJ2-1
CASSLGFRGAVYNEQFF
>many|TRBV28|TRBJ2-3
CASSLFGASGGVSTDTQYF
>.|TRBV10-3|TRBJ2-5
CAIRAGEQETQYF
>.|TRBV27|TRBJ1-2
CASSPLGFGYGYTF
>few|TRBV12-3/TRBV12-4|TRBJ1-6
CASSRPGPPINSPLHF
>many|TRBV5-1|TRBJ1-2
CASSLDGYGYTF
>.|TRBV6-1|TRBJ2-3
CASKRGAGWADTQYF
>.|TRBV25-1|TRBJ1-1
CASSEDRGPTEAFF
>.|TRBV12-5|TRBJ2-5
CASGPQGAWGETQYF
>few|TRBV2|TRBJ2-5
CASSALSGIQETQYF
>.|TRBV5-1|TRBJ2-1
CASSFKASVPYNEQFF
>many|TRBV7-6|TRBJ1-1
CASSQTAFLSTEAFF
>.|TRBV12-3/TRBV12-4|TRBJ1-3
CASSFGSGGNTIYF
>.|TRBV5-1|TRBJ1-1
CASSLGTGVANTEAFF
>.|TRBV20-1|TRBJ2-1
CSARVLAGDNEQFF
>many|TRBV5-1|TRBJ2-3
CASSLGLDSADTQYF
>.|TRBV27|TRBJ1-5
CASSSTRTGGSQPQHF
>few|TRBV6-1|TRBJ2-2
CASSTLGTANTGELFF
>many|TRBV29-1|TRBJ1-3
CSAQNGNTIYF
>few|TRBV7-2|TRBJ2-7
CASSLYVRGEQYF
>.|TRBV6-5|TRBJ1-1
CASSYWAGGGNTEAFF
>many|TRBV25-1|TRBJ2-1
CASSEEGVSSYNEQFF
>many|TRBV20-1|TRBJ2-3
CSASGLAGLRDTQYF
>.|TRBV20-1|TRBJ1-5
CSAGHGIGNQPQHF
>.|TRBV15|TRBJ2-1
CATKSSSGGADEQFF
>few|TRBV2|TRBJ1-2
CASGGRAGDYGYTF
>.|TRBV5-1|TRBJ2-7
CASSPTGVVYEQYF
>.|TRBV6-5|TRBJ1-1
CASSYAHRVNTEAFF
>.|TRBV20-1|TRBJ2-7
CSARDIDRGLEQYF
>.|TRBV4-2|TRBJ1-2
CASSQGAPNTNYGYTF